This T cell receptor (beta chain) emerged from a study of blood T cell repertoires in COVID-19. Study as a whole: Both acute and convalescent COVID-19 samples were obtained from the United States, Italy and Spain.

Self-reported history from a screening survey and questionnaire set each donor's cohort. The V end lost 6 bases, the J end lost 2 bases, and 8 bases lay between the germline ends. This CDR3 has 12 amino acids. Germline CDR1 and CDR2: WNHNN and SYGVQD (reference sequence). Methods used by the authors: Amplification of reference gene primers provided the estimated nucleated cell counts. Profiled with immunoSEQ multiplex PCR; TCRdb holds only in-frame clones, not every one. D and trimming were read from the DNA, whereas the V and J calls and clone size are those reported in that table. The data show about 200,000 clones, with roughly 82% seen just once and less than 5.5% held by the top ten. This clone has only a few counts.

This rearrangement joins TRBV10-1 to TRBJ2-7; D is unresolved. The clonotype was recovered from a woman aged 60-75 years with acute COVID-19. Sequencing was done on a sample of PBMCs or T cells enriched from blood (not recorded which). CDR3 sequence (DNA): TGCGCCAGCAGACGAGCCACCTACGAGCAGTACTTC. This gives the protein CASRRATYEQYF.